This T cell receptor (beta chain) was obtained from a study of OX40 agonist ivuxolimab in advanced cancers. A word on this clone: The sample holds other DNA sequences that translate to the same CDR3.

Trimming removed 2 bases from V and 7 bases from J; junction bases left unmatched: 9. This CDR3 is built from 15 residues. Germline CDR1 MNHEY, CDR2 SVGAGI. Clones were sequenced by immunoSEQ multiplex PCR, and TCRdb holds only the in-frame ones, with some missing. Counted here are 65,000 to 70,000 clones, approximately 91% occurring once; the ten biggest clones make up 0.25% to 0.35%. The material sequenced was CD4+ or CD8+ T cells sorted from blood, taken in a trial of the OX40 agonist ivuxolimab. The gene calls are TRBV6-5 and TRBJ2-7; 9 nucleotides line up with TRBD2. The receptor's source is an adult with an advanced solid tumor such as melanoma, head and neck, liver or kidney cancer. This CDR3 reads CASSYGAGGSYEQYF. CDR3 DNA sequence: TGTGCCAGCAGTTACGGGGCGGGAGGGAGTTATGAGCAGTACTTC.